The entry below describes one T cell receptor beta chain. The entry originates in a study of CD8 T cells in Susac syndrome. It was with random hexamers that roughly 0.5 to 1 ug RNA was reverse transcribed. TCRdb recomputed calls from the immunoSEQ multiplex PCR reads with MiXCR, one row per CDR3 protein. The sample lists approximately 54,000 distinct CDR3 sequences; just under 95% were seen once. Germline lookup yields CDR1 SGHRS and CDR2 YFSETQ. The CDR3 loop spans 17 amino acids. V shed 4 bases and J shed 4 bases, with 21 bases lying between them. The authors sequenced TCR beta from blood CD8+ and CD4+ T cells.

Sequencing was done on a sample of CD8+ T cells from PBMCs. This TCR derives from a human donor with Susac syndrome. The chain uses TRBV5-1 and TRBJ2-1; perhaps D is TRBD1 or TRBD2 (5 bases each). The CDR3 spells CASSPEVWGRTYNEQFF. DNA for the CDR3: TGCGCCAGCAGCCCGGAGGTTTGGGGCCGGACGTACAATGAGCAGTTCTTC.